The present entry profiles one T cell receptor beta chain with its context. This clonotype was detected ten times or more. Its binding antigen is unknown. Base qualities are not recorded, but no much larger clone differs from it by a single base. The V and J ends are trimmed by 4 bases and 0 bases, leaving 16 bases between them. Per the germline V gene, MDHEN is the CDR1 and SYDVKM is the CDR2. The CDR3 measures 18 amino acids from cysteine to phenylalanine. Left in the record is the CDR3 DNA by itself, 54 bases read in frame from the first base. This record belongs to a study of naive and memory T cell subsets (dated by TCRdb to 2016 to 2017). Looking at the study overall: The figure summarizing these samples reported ten or so blood donors, 7 tuberculin skin test biopsies and 3 saline control biopsies. Usually PCR2 was run as a SYBR Green qPCR and stopped at a set threshold, although low-input samples could use end-point PCR (approximately 6 cycles) instead.

On the study overall, not on this receptor specifically: The potential sensitivity of the RNA-based method to TCR transcript changes with T cell activation and differentiation was acknowledged.

The study reported a robust and sensitive protocol to amplify, sequence and analyze TCRs, based on 3' ligation of a UMI-containing oligonucleotide to TCR cDNA. For whole blood analysis, approximately 2.3 ml of peripheral blood was drawn from adult healthy volunteers into Tempus tubes, and RNA was extracted according to the manufacturer's instructions. Before reverse transcription, total RNA that had not been cell sorted was treated with RQ1 DNase, with a target input of about 1 to 1000 ng. Libraries were prepared from skin biopsies and whole blood so that pipeline robustness could be tested in samples in which T cells form a minority population. Library creation used 5' RACE. The ligated cDNA was amplified by four rounds of PCR, in which nested alpha and beta constant region primers were used together with the SP2 primer. TCR RNA was reverse transcribed with SuperScript IV using alpha and beta constant region primers for the blood and skin samples. An oligonucleotide carrying the Illumina SP2 primer and a UMI was ligated to the cDNA 3' end using T4 RNA ligase 1. The 12-nucleotide UMI consisted of two random hexamers with an eight-base spacer between the hexamers to prevent hairpin formation. From the second PCR onward, TCR alpha and beta chain libraries were processed separately and dual indexed for multiplexing. After pooling, the indexed libraries were analyzed by capillary electrophoresis and sequenced on either an Illumina MiSeq or NextSeq. PhiX DNA at roughly 4.5-7% was spiked into libraries to increase base diversity and improve cluster recognition. In the original analysis: Demultiplexor took UMIs from read 2, joined the UMIs to the TCR sequence from read 1, and separated reads according to sample indices. V and J genes and V-J junctions were identified by Decombinator, and each TCR was assigned a five-part identifier that included V and J deletions. Collapsinator relied on UMIs to correct both sequencing errors and PCR amplification heterogeneity, producing a UMI-based abundance for each TCR. Identifiers were converted to nucleotide sequence by CDR3Translator and translated to amino acids, and CDR3 regions were extracted on the basis of terminal motifs. After normalization to the amount of input RNA, error-corrected alpha and beta TCR counts from blood and skin were compared. The raw public data were reprocessed by TCRdb itself: fastp quality trimming at Q25, MiXCR clonotype calling, in-frame beta chains only. Entries that share a CDR3 protein sequence are merged under the most common genes and DNA. The V and J calls here are based on TCRdb, not the publication. The sample data list tens of thousands of distinct CDR3 sequences, and 7.2% of these were observed just once. The ten top clones hold 8.5% to 10% of the sample.

Recombination linked TRBV28 to TRBJ1-6; TRBD1 is perhaps the D gene, given 6 matching bases. This TCR was recovered from a male donor in good health. CDR3 sequence: CASSSPSTGSSYNSPLHF. The nucleotide sequence reads as follows: TGTGCCAGCAGTTCCCCCTCTACAGGGAGCTCCTATAATTCACCCCTCCACTTT.